Sequencing of this T cell receptor (beta chain) was carried out in a study of beta chain features in type 1 diabetes. What was sequenced were expressed TCRB transcripts, since all of the isolated RNA had been reverse transcribed. The protocol was immunoSEQ multiplex PCR, while the TCRdb copy is restricted to in-frame clones and leaves out a portion. Among 350,000 to 450,000 clones, approximately 15% were seen once, and the ten largest hold approximately 0.035%. This clone was seen more than once but under ten times. This CDR3 has 16 amino acids. Germline V CDR1 and CDR2: LNHDA, SQIVND (reference sequence). Trimming shortened V by 3 bases and J by 0 bases, and 12 bases separated the two germline ends.

J is TRBJ2-4 and V is TRBV19, with D hard to call. The sequence came from a man between 25 and 39 years old in good health. The specimen was naive CD4+ T cells from blood. CDR3 region: CASSITPDVAKNIQYF. In DNA, the CDR3 is TGTGCCAGTAGTATTACGCCAGATGTAGCCAAAAACATTCAGTACTTC.